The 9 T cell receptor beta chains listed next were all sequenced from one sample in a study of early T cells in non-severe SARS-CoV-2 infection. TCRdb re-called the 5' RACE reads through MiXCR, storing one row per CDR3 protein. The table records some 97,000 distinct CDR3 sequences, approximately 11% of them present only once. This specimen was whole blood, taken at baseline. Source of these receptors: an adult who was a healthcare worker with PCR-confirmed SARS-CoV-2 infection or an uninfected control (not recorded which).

The CDR3 DNA reads as TGTGCCAGCAGTATCCCGGATACGCAGTATTTT. Protein sequence: CASSIPDTQYF. The V call is TRBV6-2 or TRBV6-3, the J call TRBJ2-3; D remains unclear. Looked up from germline, CDR1 is MNHEY and CDR2 is SVGEGT. This CDR3 has 11 amino acids. Trimming pared 5 bases from V and 6 bases from J, leaving 6 bases between.

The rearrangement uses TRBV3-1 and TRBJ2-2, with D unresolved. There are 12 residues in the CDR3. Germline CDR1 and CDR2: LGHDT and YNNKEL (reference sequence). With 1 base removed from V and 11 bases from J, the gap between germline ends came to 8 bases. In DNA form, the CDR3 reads TGTGCCAGCAGCCAAGGGACGCTCGAGCTGTTTTTT. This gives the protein CASSQGTLELFF.

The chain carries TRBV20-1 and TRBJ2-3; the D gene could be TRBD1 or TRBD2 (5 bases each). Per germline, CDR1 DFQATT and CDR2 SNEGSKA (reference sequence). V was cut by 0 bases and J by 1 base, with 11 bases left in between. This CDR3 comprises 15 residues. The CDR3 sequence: CSARERGTGTDTQYF. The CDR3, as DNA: TGCAGTGCTAGAGAGAGGGGAACAGGCACAGATACGCAGTATTTT.

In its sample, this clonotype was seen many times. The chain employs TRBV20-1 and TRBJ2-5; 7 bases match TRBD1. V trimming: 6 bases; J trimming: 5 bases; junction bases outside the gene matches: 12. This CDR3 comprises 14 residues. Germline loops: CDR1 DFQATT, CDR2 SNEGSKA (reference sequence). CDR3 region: CSALSPTGMETQYF. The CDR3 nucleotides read TGCAGTGCCCTATCTCCGACAGGGATGGAGACCCAGTACTTC.

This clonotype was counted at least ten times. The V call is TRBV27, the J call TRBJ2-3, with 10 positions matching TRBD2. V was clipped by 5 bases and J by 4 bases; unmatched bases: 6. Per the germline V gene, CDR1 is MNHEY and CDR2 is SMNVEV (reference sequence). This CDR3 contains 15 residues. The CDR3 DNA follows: TGTGCCAGCAGTCCCCTAGCGGGGGCGGCAGATACGCAGTATTTT. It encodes CASSPLAGAADTQYF.

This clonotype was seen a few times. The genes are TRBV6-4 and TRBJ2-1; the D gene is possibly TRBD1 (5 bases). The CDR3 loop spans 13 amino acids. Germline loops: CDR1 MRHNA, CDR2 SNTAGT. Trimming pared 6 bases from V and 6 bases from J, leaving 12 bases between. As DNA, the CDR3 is TGTGCCAGCAGCAGGGAAGTCAGCAATGAGCAGTTCTTC. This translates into CASSREVSNEQFF.

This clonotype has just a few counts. This CDR3 reads CASSHGQQETQYF. The CDR3 DNA follows: TGTGCCAGTAGTCACGGGCAACAAGAGACCCAGTACTTC. The chain has TRBV19 and TRBJ2-5, with unresolved D. The CDR3 totals 13 residues. The germline V gene has CDR1 LNHDA and CDR2 SQIVND (reference sequence). V shed 5 bases and J shed 2 bases, with 9 bases lying between them.

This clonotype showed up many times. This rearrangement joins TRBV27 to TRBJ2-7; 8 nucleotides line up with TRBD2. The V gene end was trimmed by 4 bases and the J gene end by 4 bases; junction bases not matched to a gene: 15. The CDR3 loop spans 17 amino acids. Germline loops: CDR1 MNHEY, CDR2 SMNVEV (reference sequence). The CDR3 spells CASSSPTISGGLYEQYF. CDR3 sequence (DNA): TGTGCCAGCAGTTCCCCAACTATAAGCGGGGGACTTTACGAGCAGTACTTC.

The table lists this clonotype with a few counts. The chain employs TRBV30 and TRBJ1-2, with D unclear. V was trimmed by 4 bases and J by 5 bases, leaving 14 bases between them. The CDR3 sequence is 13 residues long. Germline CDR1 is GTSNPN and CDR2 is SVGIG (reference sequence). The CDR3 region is CAWTSRHTYGYTF. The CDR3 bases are TGTGCCTGGACTTCTAGACATACATATGGCTACACCTTC.